This T cell receptor beta chain was sequenced in a study of T cell repertoires in cytomegalovirus infection. This CDR3 spans 18 amino acids. V lost 1 base and J lost 2; bases outside the gene matches: 9. Germline V CDR1 and CDR2: SEHNR, FQNEAQ (reference sequence). In this sample, this clonotype turned up many times. MiXCR, applied by TCRdb to the reads, yields one record per CDR3 protein. The profile covers around 190,000 distinct CDR3 sequences, with around an eighth appearing a single time and around 27% taken by the ten largest. The chain combines TRBV7-9 with TRBJ2-1; 9 nucleotides align to TRBD2. The source of this sequence is a human donor in good health (CMV status not recorded). Some clones in this sample may be carry-over from other donors' samples. Sequencing used PBMCs. DNA of the CDR3: TGTGCCAGCAGCTTAGGTCATCTAGCGGGATGGGCCTACAATGAGCAGTTCTTC. The encoded protein is CASSLGHLAGWAYNEQFF.